The clone carrying this T cell receptor (beta chain) occurred once. These data belong to a study of shared clonotypes between healthy human individuals. Generated by immunoSEQ multiplex PCR, the TCRdb table keeps only in-frame clones and is missing some. The sample lists 2 million to 2.5 million clones, almost 96% occurring once. Trimming shortened V by 6 bases and J by 7 bases, and 15 bases separated the two germline ends. Germline V CDR1 and CDR2: LNHDA, SQIVND (reference sequence). The CDR3 spans 14 residues. The gene calls are TRBV19 and TRBJ2-2, with a possible D match to TRBD2 (5 bases). Sequences were obtained from naive CD4+ T cells sorted from blood. Indicated subset: CD45RA+ positively selected. The TCR was taken from a man aged 18 to 35 in good health. The CDR3 spells CASRGRGAVGELFF. CDR3 sequence (DNA): TGTGCCAGTAGGGGCCGGGGAGCGGTCGGGGAGCTGTTTTTT.